These 20 T cell receptor beta chains originate from one sample sequenced in a study of shared clonotypes between healthy human individuals. The assay was immunoSEQ multiplex PCR, and TCRdb's table has in-frame clones only and misses some. The data hold fewer than 600,000 clones, with around 80% observed a single time. The sequenced material came from PBMCs. These receptors were obtained from a woman aged 40 to 49 in good health. Some clones in this sample may be carry-over from other donors' samples.

The chain joins TRBV30 to TRBJ2-1, with D uncertain. In germline, CDR1 is GTSNPN, CDR2 SVGIG (reference sequence). The CDR3 is 13 amino acids. The CDR3 protein is CAFAVSSYNEQFF. The CDR3 nucleotides read TGTGCGTTTGCCGTCAGCTCCTACAATGAGCAGTTCTTC.

As concerns this clone: Within the sample, other DNA sequences also encode this same CDR3. The chain recombines TRBV5-1 with TRBJ2-5; 8 positions agree with TRBD1. Germline trimming cut 4 bases from V and 1 base from J; bases unmatched to any gene: 3. The CDR3 has 14 residues. Per the germline V gene, CDR1 is SGHRS and CDR2 is YFSETQ. CDR3 DNA sequence: TGCGCCAGCAGCCAGGGGACAGGCCAAGAGACCCAGTACTTC. It encodes CASSQGTGQETQYF.

The sample holds one count of this clone. The chain combines TRBV11-3 with TRBJ2-1, with D possibly being TRBD2 (5 bases). Between the trimmed V and J ends, which lost 5 bases and 0 bases, there was a span of 11 bases. This CDR3 is 15 amino acids long. Germline V CDR1 and CDR2: SGHNT, YENEEA. The DNA of the CDR3 is TGTGCCAGCAGCAATAGCGCTAGCTCCTACAATGAGCAGTTCTTC. Its translation: CASSNSASSYNEQFF. The full variable domain, completed using reference TRBV11-3 and TRBJ2-1, is EAGVVQSPRYKIIEKKQPVAFWCNPISGHNTLYWYLQNLGQGPELLIRYENEEAVDDSQLPKDRFSAERLKGVDSTLKIQPAELGDSAVYLCASSNSASSYNEQFFGPGTRLTVL.

The V and J genes are TRBV27 and TRBJ2-5; 7 bases line up with TRBD1. CDR1 MNHEY and CDR2 SMNVEV come from the germline V gene (reference sequence). The CDR3 has 14 residues. J lost 8 bases, V lost 1 base, and 7 bases had no gene match. As DNA, the CDR3 is TGTGCCAGCAGTTTATGGGGGACAGCAAGAACCCAGTACTTC. It encodes CASSLWGTARTQYF.

This chain joins TRBV29-1 and TRBJ2-1, with D uncertain. CDR1 and CDR2 from the germline V gene are SQVTM and ANQGSEA. The V end lost 7 bases, the J end lost 5 bases, and 12 bases lay between the germline ends. This CDR3 comprises 12 residues. CDR3 DNA sequence: TGCAGCGGCGCCCCAGACGACAATGAGCAGTTCTTC. Its protein is CSGAPDDNEQFF.

This chain joins TRBV4-1 and TRBJ1-1; unclear D gene. This CDR3 spans 16 amino acids. The V end was cut by 5 bases, the J end by 0 bases, with 16 bases between. Germline V gene data show CDR1 as MGHRA and CDR2 as YSYEKL. CDR3 DNA sequence: TGCGCCAGCAGCAAGTCGACCCGGTCGGTGAACACTGAAGCTTTCTTT. Translating gives CASSKSTRSVNTEAFF.

The CDR3 spells CSVGGNEQFF. Written as DNA, the CDR3 is TGCAGCGTTGGCGGCAATGAGCAGTTCTTC. The chain joins TRBV29-1 to TRBJ2-1; unclear D gene. This CDR3 region has 10 residues. Germline V lookup: CDR1 SQVTM, CDR2 ANQGSEA. Between the trimmed V and J ends, which lost 4 bases and 6 bases, there was a span of 4 bases.

The rearrangement links TRBV5-4 to TRBJ2-3; 8 bases agree with TRBD1. The CDR3 has 15 residues. V lost 1 base and J lost 5; bases outside the gene matches: 6. Per germline, CDR1 SGHNT and CDR2 YYREEE (reference sequence). The CDR3 region has the DNA TGTGCCAGCAGCTTGCAGGGGGCGGGTGGAGATACGCAGTATTTT. It is translated as CASSLQGAGGDTQYF. Complete variable domain (other parts from reference TRBV5-4 and TRBJ2-3): ETGVTQSPTHLIKTRGQQVTLRCSSQSGHNTVSWYQQALGQGPQFIFQYYREEENGRGNFPPRFSGLQFPNYSSELNVNALELDDSALYLCASSLQGAGGDTQYFGPGTRLTVL.

The V and J genes are TRBV27 and TRBJ2-2; D might be TRBD2 (6 bases). The CDR3 contains 16 residues. V dropped 4 bases and J dropped 5 bases, with 17 bases sitting between them. The V gene's germline CDR1 is MNHEY and CDR2 SMNVEV (reference sequence). CDR3 sequence reads: CASSYRGGRGTGELFF. DNA of the CDR3: TGTGCCAGCAGTTATCGCGGAGGGAGAGGGACCGGGGAGCTGTTTTTT.

This sequence joins TRBV6-5 and TRBJ2-7; 8 nucleotides match TRBD1. The V gene end was trimmed by 4 bases and the J gene end by 6 bases; junction bases not matched to a gene: 8. The CDR3 loop spans 14 amino acids. CDR1 and CDR2 from the germline V gene are MNHEY and SVGAGI. The CDR3 is CASSSGQDLSEQYF. CDR3 sequence (DNA): TGTGCCAGCAGTTCGGGACAGGACCTCTCCGAGCAGTACTTC.

The gene calls are TRBV5-1 and TRBJ1-4, with unresolved D. The CDR3 spans 17 residues. The germline V gene has CDR1 SGHRS and CDR2 YFSETQ. Trimming took off 1 base at V and 4 bases at J, with 17 bases between the two ends. The CDR3 region has the DNA TGCGCCAGCAGCTTGTATCCGCTACGGTCCCTTAATGAAAAACTGTTTTTT. Translation gives CASSLYPLRSLNEKLFF.

The genes are TRBV30 and TRBJ1-1; 9 bases are a match to TRBD1. Germline V CDR1 and CDR2: GTSNPN, SVGIG (reference sequence). The ends lost 8 bases at V and 1 base at J; junction bases unmatched: 2. The CDR3 is 12 residues long. The CDR3 reads CARTGENTEAFF. The CDR3 DNA follows: TGTGCCAGGACAGGGGAGAACACTGAAGCTTTCTTT.

The chain carries TRBV2 and TRBJ2-2, with unresolved D. CDR1 is SNHLY, CDR2 FYNNEI, per germline. With 0 bases removed from V and 0 bases from J, the gap between germline ends came to 11 bases. The CDR3 is 17 amino acids. The CDR3 DNA sequence: TGTGCCAGCAGTGAAGCTCCCCCGGTCCCGAACACCGGGGAGCTGTTTTTT. Its protein is CASSEAPPVPNTGELFF.

V and J are TRBV2 and TRBJ2-1; D is unresolved. Germline V gives CDR1 SNHLY, CDR2 FYNNEI. The CDR3 runs to 13 residues. V dropped 8 bases and J dropped 0 bases, with 8 bases sitting between them. CDR3 amino acids: CASFQSSYNEQFF. The CDR3 bases are TGTGCCAGCTTCCAGAGCTCCTACAATGAGCAGTTCTTC.

In this sample, this clone turned up once. V is TRBV27 and J is TRBJ2-7, with D possibly TRBD2 on 6 matching bases. Trimming pared 3 bases from V and 2 bases from J, leaving 11 bases between. The CDR3 spans 14 residues. Germline V gives CDR1 MNHEY, CDR2 SMNVEV (reference sequence). The CDR3 protein is CASSFEGGAYEQYF. The DNA for the CDR3 is TGTGCCAGCAGTTTTGAGGGAGGAGCCTACGAGCAGTACTTC.

There are many counts of this clone. The CDR3 sequence is CASKGNTEAFF. CDR3 bases: TGCGCCAGCAAGGGGAACACTGAAGCTTTCTTT. V usage is TRBV4-3 and J usage is TRBJ1-1; D uncertain. Germline V gives CDR1 LGHNA, CDR2 YSLEER. The CDR3 covers 11 residues. The ends were cut back, 7 bases at V and 1 base at J, with 4 bases in the middle.

V gene TRBV10-3 combines with J gene TRBJ2-1; perhaps TRBD2 as D (6 bases). This CDR3 comprises 16 residues. Germline V gene lookup returns CDR1 ENHRY and CDR2 SYGVKD. The V and J ends lost 3 bases and 0 bases respectively, with 12 bases between them. The CDR3 DNA sequence: TGTGCCATCAGTGACCTGCCGGGGGTCTCCTACAATGAGCAGTTCTTC. This encodes CAISDLPGVSYNEQFF.

The chain is built from TRBV28 and TRBJ1-6; D uncertain. This CDR3 has 13 residues. Trimming removed 6 bases at V and 5 bases at J, with 8 bases between. The germline V gene encodes CDR1 MDHEN and CDR2 SYDVKM. This chain's CDR3 is CASREQNNSPLHF. The CDR3 bases are TGTGCCAGCAGGGAACAGAATAATTCACCCCTCCACTTT. The entire variable domain, with the rest obtained from reference TRBV28 and TRBJ1-6, is as follows: DVKVTQSSRYLVKRTGEKVFLECVQDMDHENMFWYRQDPGLGLRLIYFSYDVKMKEKGDIPEGYSVSREKKERFSLILESASTNQTSMYLCASREQNNSPLHFGNGTRLTVT.

The J gene is TRBJ1-2, the V gene TRBV25-1; D is uncertain. Germline V gene data show CDR1 as MGHDK and CDR2 as SYGVNS. V lost 6 bases to trimming and J lost 3 bases, with 11 bases between them. This CDR3 is built from 13 residues. DNA for the CDR3: TGTGCCAGCAGAGGTTGGTTTCACTATGGCTACACCTTC. It is translated as CASRGWFHYGYTF.

This clone was seen a few times. The CDR3 region is CASSSRPGYAGAEAFF. The CDR3 DNA sequence: TGCGCCAGCAGCTCCCGGCCTGGATACGCCGGCGCTGAAGCTTTCTTT. V usage is TRBV5-1 and J usage is TRBJ1-1; D gene ambiguous. From germline, CDR1 is SGHRS and CDR2 YFSETQ. V was trimmed by 3 bases and J by 6 bases, leaving 21 bases between them. The CDR3 spans 16 residues. Looking up the rest from reference TRBV5-1 and TRBJ1-1 gives the full variable domain: KAGVTQTPRYLIKTRGQQVTLSCSPISGHRSVSWYQQTPGQGLQFLFEYFSETQRNKGNFPGRFSGRQFSNSRSEMNVSTLELGDSALYLCASSSRPGYAGAEAFFGQGTRLTVV.